This T cell receptor (beta chain) was profiled in a study of T cell repertoires in cytomegalovirus infection (dated by TCRdb to 2018 to 2020). Background on the whole study: The peptide stimulations were aimed at well-studied HLA-B-restricted epitopes as well as recently identified HLA-C-restricted CMV epitopes, whose presentation resists viral immunomodulation. Because public TCR beta signatures pointed to carriage of CMV infection together with the matching HLA type, the HLA type of each donor mattered for the analysis. What the research found in general, with its limitations: In the ex vivo response, HLA-C-restricted CMV-specific TCR beta clonotypes were dominant, and in two of eight donors the single most frequent clonotype came from this HLA-C-restricted group. Cumulative frequency of public TCR beta family members discriminated carriers of CMV infection plus the relevant HLA type in this cohort and an independent roughly 330-donor cohort.

V ends up 3 bases short and J 3 bases short, with an unmatched junction base count of 5. The germline V gene encodes CDR1 MNHNS and CDR2 SASEGT. The CDR3 has 15 amino acids, counting the end cysteine and phenylalanine. Just CDR3 DNA is preserved here, 45 bases in frame from base 1. For this clonotype: Its antigen specificity is not known. No much larger clone exists at a distance of one base, and base qualities are not known.

This specimen's treatment or condition label, interpreted: in vitro stimulation with specific CMV peptide epitopes to enrich CMV-specific T cells. The sequencer was an Illumina HiSeq 1500. In-frame beta chains were kept once TCRdb had trimmed the public reads at Q25 with fastp and called clones with MiXCR. Records with the same CDR3 protein are collapsed into one entry carrying the most frequent genes and DNA. This sample comprises about 350,000 distinct CDR3 sequences, about 35% of them detected only once. About 13% of the sample is held by the ten biggest clonotypes. Recombination linked TRBV6-1 to TRBJ2-7, with 10 central nucleotides matching TRBD1. This sample comprised cultured PBMCs, obtained from culture after CMV antigen stimulation. This receptor was obtained from a human donor in good health (CMV status not recorded). Some clones in this sample may be carry-over from other donors' samples. The CDR3 corresponds to CASSERGTGVYEQYF. The nucleotides are TGTGCCAGCAGTGAGAGGGGGACAGGGGTCTACGAGCAGTACTTC.